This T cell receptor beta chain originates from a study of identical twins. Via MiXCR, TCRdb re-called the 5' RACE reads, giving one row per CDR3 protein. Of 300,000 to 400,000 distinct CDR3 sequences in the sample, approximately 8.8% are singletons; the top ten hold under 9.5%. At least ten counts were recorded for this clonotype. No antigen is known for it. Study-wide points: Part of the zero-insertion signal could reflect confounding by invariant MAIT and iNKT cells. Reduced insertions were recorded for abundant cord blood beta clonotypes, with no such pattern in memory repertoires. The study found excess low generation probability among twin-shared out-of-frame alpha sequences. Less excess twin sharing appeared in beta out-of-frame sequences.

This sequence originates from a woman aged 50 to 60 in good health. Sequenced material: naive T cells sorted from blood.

CDR3 nucleotide sequence: TGCGCCAGCAGCTTGGCCCCTTGGGCCGGGGAGCTGTTTTTT. It specifies CASSLAPWAGELFF. This chain joins TRBV5-1 and TRBJ2-2; D gene ambiguous. This CDR3 is built from 14 residues. The V end was cut by 0 bases, the J end by 6 bases, with 9 bases between. Germline V gene data show CDR1 as SGHRS and CDR2 as YFSETQ.